This T cell receptor (beta chain) came from a study of monozygotic twins with inflammatory bowel disease. Regarding the study as a whole: Using the inverse Simpson index, IBD patients had lower TCRbeta diversity than healthy co-twins. Some repertoire variability may stem from patients' differing immunosuppressive treatments.

Two nested PCRs, of around 15 and 9 cycles, processed TCRalpha and TCRbeta cDNA. TCRdb reprocessed the 5' RACE reads and keeps a single row for each CDR3 protein, giving no DNA. The table gives roughly 150,000 distinct CDR3 sequences; the top ten clones make up 2.5% to 3% of it. Concerning this clonotype: As yet, its antigen is unknown.

Every donor provided one blood sample measuring about 2.3 ml. Looked up from germline, CDR1 is KGHDR and CDR2 is SFDVKD. The CDR3 runs 13 residues. V gene TRBV24-1 combines with J gene TRBJ2-1. The origin of this receptor is a human donor with ulcerative colitis or Crohn's disease, or a healthy co-twin of an affected twin (not recorded which). The sample was blood. CDR3 residues: CANNIGTCNEQFF.